This T cell receptor (beta chain) was captured in a study of graft-versus-host responses after intestinal transplantation. Study overall: Isolated intestinal, liver-intestinal, or multivisceral transplants had been given to the recipients. Anti-thymocyte globulin induction, then tacrolimus and steroids for about three years, went to all recipients.

Lamina propria and intraepithelial lymphocytes were released by processing graft tissue. Libraries were prepared by immunoSEQ multiplex PCR; TCRdb keeps only in-frame clonotypes and omits some of them. This table holds 40,000 or so clones, roughly 87% found once. On this clone: Its matching antigen is unknown.

The CDR3 spans 14 residues. From germline, CDR1 is MDHEN and CDR2 SYDVKM. Between the trimmed V and J ends, which lost 8 bases and 1 base, there was a span of 14 bases. Broader study findings: HvG clone declines early post-transplant were associated with peak circulating GvH levels. GvH clones occurred in recipient marrow; some first appeared in ileum or blood.

The sample here was ileum tissue, taken roughly 200 days after intestinal transplant. The J gene is TRBJ1-1, the V gene TRBV28, with D possibly being TRBD1 (5 bases). This TCR was recovered from a human patient who received an intestinal transplant, so some T cells may come from the graft donor. The CDR3, as DNA: TGTGCCAGCGGCCCTAGGGGTCCGAACACTGAAGCTTTCTTT. This gives the protein CASGPRGPNTEAFF.